This T cell receptor (beta chain) was sequenced in a study of blood T cell repertoires in COVID-19. The overall study: Sites in the United States, Italy and Spain provided acute and convalescent COVID-19 samples.

V was pared by 5 bases and J by 6 bases, with 13 bases between. Germline values: CDR1 SNHLY, CDR2 FYNNEI. The CDR3 sequence is 13 residues long. Assay: immunoSEQ multiplex PCR; the TCRdb copy retains only in-frame clones and omits some. The sample records 150,000 or so clones, about three quarters being singletons. Sequencing used peripheral blood. This clonotype was obtained from an elderly man with acute or convalescent COVID-19. J is TRBJ1-2 and V is TRBV2; D gene uncertain. The chain's CDR3 is CASSTFTGDGYTF. Here the CDR3 DNA reads TGTGCCAGCAGTACATTTACGGGTGATGGCTACACCTTC.